Below, 13 T cell receptor beta chains from the same sample are listed, as sequenced in a study of cytomegalovirus exposure and HLA in healthy donors. The PCR used 60 Vbeta and 13 Jbeta primers. The data were produced by immunoSEQ multiplex PCR, yet TCRdb's version contains in-frame clones alone and is incomplete. The repertoire holds 110,000 or so clones, more than 65% seen once, with approximately 5.5% in the top ten. The sequencing sample was made of PBMCs. The receptors were gathered from a man younger than 35 in good health and CMV-seropositive.

The V gene is TRBV10-2, the J gene TRBJ2-7, with a weak D call TRBD1 (6 bases). The CDR3 is 14 amino acids. V was clipped by 6 bases and J by 2 bases, with 14 bases between them. From germline, CDR1 is WSHSY and CDR2 SAAADI. CDR3 nucleotides: TGCGCCAGCAGGACCAGGGGTGGCCCCTACGAGCAGTACTTC. It translates to CASRTRGGPYEQYF.

The chain combines TRBV29-1 with TRBJ2-1, with 11 bases aligning to TRBD2. The trim removed 8 bases at V and 7 bases at J, leaving 10 bases unmatched. Germline values: CDR1 SQVTM, CDR2 ANQGSEA. This CDR3 has 14 amino acids. The CDR3 here is CSPKTSGRQNEQFF. DNA of the CDR3: TGCAGCCCCAAAACTAGCGGGAGACAGAATGAGCAGTTCTTC.

This clone showed up just once. The chain employs TRBV29-1 and TRBJ1-1; 7 positions agree with TRBD1. The CDR3 is made up of 12 amino acids. CDR1 is SQVTM and CDR2 is ANQGSEA in the germline V gene. With V trimmed by 6 bases and J by 2 bases, 3 bases remained unmatched. The chain's CDR3 is CSVGQRNTEAFF. DNA of the CDR3: TGCAGCGTGGGACAGAGAAACACTGAAGCTTTCTTT.

The chain combines TRBV6-6 with TRBJ1-1; 8 bases map to TRBD1. The germline CDR1 and CDR2 sequences are MNHNY and SVGAGI (reference sequence). The CDR3 spans 16 residues. V trimming: 0 bases; J trimming: 1 base; junction bases outside the gene matches: 4. The CDR3 region has the DNA TGTGCCAGCAGTTACTCGTTTGACAGGGGGAACACTGAAGCTTTCTTT. This encodes CASSYSFDRGNTEAFF.

This chain connects TRBV2 to TRBJ2-5; TRBD1 matches at 7 bases. Germline CDR1 is SNHLY and CDR2 is FYNNEI. This CDR3 contains 12 residues. The V gene end was trimmed by 8 bases and the J gene end by 5 bases; junction bases not matched to a gene: 5. CDR3: CASQGGGETQYF. The CDR3 DNA follows: TGTGCCAGCCAAGGGGGCGGGGAGACCCAGTACTTC.

This chain connects TRBV19 to TRBJ2-2; D is undetermined. V lost 2 bases and J lost 9, with 13 bases in between. This CDR3 has 14 residues. The germline V gene has CDR1 LNHDA and CDR2 SQIVND (reference sequence). Written as DNA, the CDR3 is TGTGCCAGTAGTATATCAGGTTATCTCCGGGAGCTGTTTTTT. Protein: CASSISGYLRELFF. Variable domain in full (rest from reference TRBV19 and TRBJ2-2): DGGITQSPKYLFRKEGQNVTLSCEQNLNHDAMYWYRQDPGQGLRLIYYSQIVNDFQKGDIAEGYSVSREKKESFPLTVTSAQKNPTAFYLCASSISGYLRELFFGEGSRLTVL.

The chain carries TRBV7-8 and TRBJ1-2, with 7 nucleotides matching TRBD1. Unmatched junction bases numbered 6, after V lost 3 bases and J lost 8 bases. The germline V gene encodes CDR1 SGHVS and CDR2 FQNEAQ. The length of the CDR3 is 13 residues. The CDR3: CASSFSTGEGYTF. CDR3 bases: TGTGCCAGCAGCTTCTCTACAGGGGAAGGCTACACCTTC.

The V and J genes are TRBV27 and TRBJ2-7, with 9 bases that match TRBD2. This CDR3 region has 16 residues. Germline lookup yields CDR1 MNHEY and CDR2 SMNVEV (reference sequence). The junction had 9 bases not matched to a gene; V was cut back by 6 bases and J by 0 bases. CDR3 DNA: TGTGCCAGCAGCTTCGATAGCGGGAGAGCCTCCTACGAGCAGTACTTC. Amino acid sequence: CASSFDSGRASYEQYF.

CDR3 DNA sequence: TGTGCCAGCAGTTCTAGCTCCTACGAGCAGTACTTC. Amino acids: CASSSSSYEQYF. This chain joins TRBV27 and TRBJ2-7; no firm D call. Germline CDR1 MNHEY, CDR2 SMNVEV (reference sequence). Trimming left V 4 bases short and J 0 bases short, with 4 bases between. CDR3 length: 12 residues.

This clone came up once. The chain has TRBV5-8 and TRBJ2-7; 9 positions agree with TRBD2. The CDR3 covers 15 residues. V was pared by 2 bases and J by 0 bases, with 3 bases of the junction left unmatched. The germline gives CDR1 SGHTS, CDR2 YDEGEE. DNA for the CDR3: TGTGCCAGCAGCTTCGGCGGGGGGGACTCCTACGAGCAGTACTTC. Amino acids: CASSFGGGDSYEQYF.

The chain is built from TRBV9 and TRBJ2-1; 12 nucleotides line up with TRBD2. This CDR3 is 21 amino acids long. V gave up 3 bases and J gave up 2 bases; unmatched junction bases: 18. Germline V gene sequence: CDR1 SGDLS, CDR2 YYNGEE. The CDR3 here is CASSAGFRDTRLAGAYNEQFF. The CDR3 coding sequence is TGTGCCAGCAGCGCGGGATTCCGGGACACTCGACTAGCGGGGGCCTACAATGAGCAGTTCTTC.

This chain connects TRBV19 to TRBJ2-3; 8 bases align to TRBD2. Per germline, CDR1 LNHDA and CDR2 SQIVND (reference sequence). The length of the CDR3 is 14 residues. Trimming at V came to 7 bases and at J to 5 bases, leaving 8 bases not matched to a gene. The chain's CDR3 is CASMTSAAVDTQYF. The CDR3 DNA reads TGTGCCAGTATGACTAGCGCTGCGGTAGATACGCAGTATTTT.

The chain recombines TRBV9 with TRBJ2-7, with 10 nucleotides matching TRBD1. Germline assignment: CDR1 SGDLS and CDR2 YYNGEE. Unmatched junction bases numbered 6, after V lost 1 base and J lost 2 bases. This CDR3 comprises 16 residues. The CDR3 nucleotides are TGTGCCAGCAGCGTAAGTGGGACAGGGGTCGCCTACGAGCAGTACTTC. Translated, it gives CASSVSGTGVAYEQYF. Together with reference TRBV9 and TRBJ2-7, the CDR3 gives the full variable domain: DSGVTQTPKHLITATGQRVTLRCSPRSGDLSVYWYQQSLDQGLQFLIQYYNGEERAKGNILERFSAQQFPDLHSELNLSSLELGDSALYFCASSVSGTGVAYEQYFGPGTRLTVT.